One and the same sample provided the 29 T cell receptor beta chains below, sequenced in a study of cytomegalovirus exposure and HLA in healthy donors. PCR was performed using 60 Vbeta and 13 Jbeta primers. TCRdb's copy holds only in-frame clones and misses some; the assay was immunoSEQ multiplex PCR. The table includes fewer than 80,000 clones, about four fifths detected once. The sample taken for sequencing was PBMCs. The receptors were sampled from a woman younger than 45 in good health and CMV-seronegative.

As concerns this clone: Relative to the germline gene, one junction end is altered; a read error may explain this. The chain recombines TRBV5-4 with TRBJ2-7; 8 bases are a match to TRBD2. The germline V gene encodes CDR1 SGHNT and CDR2 YYREEE (reference sequence). This CDR3 comprises 15 residues. Here the CDR3 DNA reads TGTGTCAGCAGCTTGAGCGGGAGCAGAGCCTACGAGCAGTACTTC. Its protein is CVSSLSGSRAYEQYF. The entire variable domain, with the rest obtained from reference TRBV5-4 and TRBJ2-7, is as follows: ETGVTQSPTHLIKTRGQQVTLRCSSQSGHNTVSWYQQALGQGPQFIFQYYREEENGRGNFPPRFSGLQFPNYSSELNVNALELDDSALYLCVSSLSGSRAYEQYFGPGTRLTVT.

V is TRBV28 and J is TRBJ1-6; D is perhaps TRBD1 (5 bases). The V gene's germline CDR1 is MDHEN and CDR2 SYDVKM. The CDR3 runs 16 residues. V was clipped by 7 bases and J by 0 bases, with 13 bases between them. The DNA of the CDR3 is TGTGCCAGCAACGTAGCCGGGGGCTCCTATAATTCACCCCTCCACTTT. Its protein is CASNVAGGSYNSPLHF.

V gene TRBV11-1 combines with J gene TRBJ1-4, with 10 bases that match TRBD1. Germline V CDR1 and CDR2: SGHAT, FQDESV (reference sequence). J was trimmed by 7 bases and V by 4 bases; bases with no gene match: 12. The CDR3 is made up of 17 amino acids. The CDR3 here is CASSSRDDRGRGEKLFF. The CDR3 DNA follows: TGTGCCAGCAGCTCACGCGACGACAGGGGGCGCGGTGAAAAACTGTTTTTT.

The CDR3 DNA is TGTGCCAGCAGTGGGACAGGGTATGGCTACACCTTC. It specifies CASSGTGYGYTF. The chain is built from TRBV25-1 and TRBJ1-2, with 8 bases matching TRBD1. CDR3 length: 12 residues. Per germline, CDR1 MGHDK and CDR2 SYGVNS. V dropped 4 bases and J dropped 5; count of bases not matched to a gene: 0.

The J gene is TRBJ2-3, the V gene TRBV6-6; D may be TRBD2 (6 bases). Germline lookup yields CDR1 MNHNY and CDR2 SVGAGI (reference sequence). V was cut by 2 bases and J by 3 bases, with 15 bases left in between. The CDR3 spans 16 residues. CDR3 residues: CASSYRRVGGTDTQYF. In nucleotides, the CDR3 is TGTGCCAGCAGTTACAGGAGGGTGGGAGGAACAGATACGCAGTATTTT.

CDR3 sequence: CASSVRVNTEAFF. CDR3 nucleotides: TGTGCCAGCAGCGTCCGGGTGAACACTGAAGCTTTCTTT. V and J are TRBV9 and TRBJ1-1; no reliable D call. CDR3 length equals 13 residues. V gave up 2 bases and J gave up 0 bases, with 5 bases separating them. Germline CDR1 SGDLS, CDR2 YYNGEE. Drawing the rest from reference TRBV9 and TRBJ1-1, the complete variable domain is DSGVTQTPKHLITATGQRVTLRCSPRSGDLSVYWYQQSLDQGLQFLIQYYNGEERAKGNILERFSAQQFPDLHSELNLSSLELGDSALYFCASSVRVNTEAFFGQGTRLTVV.

DNA for the CDR3: TGCGCCAGCAGCTTGGGACAGGGGGCCTGTGGCTACACCTTC. As protein: CASSLGQGACGYTF. V usage is TRBV5-1 and J usage is TRBJ1-2; 10 bases map to TRBD1. J was trimmed by 7 bases and V by 0 bases; bases with no gene match: 3. Germline V gene lookup returns CDR1 SGHRS and CDR2 YFSETQ. The CDR3 covers 14 residues.

The chain links TRBV7-2 to TRBJ1-1, with D possibly matching TRBD1 (5 bases). Germline CDR1 and CDR2: SGHTA and FQGNSA. The CDR3 runs 13 residues. Trimming removed 5 bases at V and 11 bases at J, with 18 bases between. CDR3 region: CASSPTRVVEAFF. The CDR3 bases are TGTGCCAGCAGCCCCACCAGGGTGGTCGAGGCTTTCTTT.

The CDR3 nucleotides read TGTGCCAGCAGGCCGAACCAGGGTGGGTCCCACAATGAGCAGTTCTTC. It yields the protein CASRPNQGGSHNEQFF. The chain is built from TRBV11-2 and TRBJ2-1; D perhaps matches TRBD1 (5 bases). This CDR3 comprises 16 residues. CDR1 and CDR2 from the germline V gene are SGHAT and FQNNGV. Trimming removed 6 bases from V and 5 bases from J, with 20 bases in between.

This clone was seen a handful of times. The rearrangement links TRBV5-6 to TRBJ1-1, with 8 nucleotides matching TRBD1. J lost 7 bases, V lost 4 bases, and 15 bases had no gene match. The CDR3 is made up of 16 amino acids. The germline gives CDR1 SGHDT, CDR2 YYEEEE. As DNA, the CDR3 is TGTGCCAGCAGCCCAACCCCGGGACAGGTGAAGTTTGAAGCTTTCTTT. Protein: CASSPTPGQVKFEAFF.

This clone occurred once. V gene TRBV5-1 combines with J gene TRBJ1-1; no clear D. Per the germline V gene, CDR1 is SGHRS and CDR2 is YFSETQ. The CDR3 is 14 residues long. V gave up 3 bases and J gave up 1 base, with 10 bases separating them. Here the CDR3 reads CASSYESGNTEAFF. DNA of the CDR3: TGCGCCAGCAGCTATGAATCCGGGAACACTGAAGCTTTCTTT.

The gene calls are TRBV6-1 and TRBJ1-1, with a weak D call TRBD1 (6 bases). Germline V gene data show CDR1 as MNHNS and CDR2 as SASEGT. The CDR3 consists of 13 residues. The V end lost 3 bases, the J end lost 6 bases, and 11 bases lay between the germline ends. The CDR3 bases are TGTGCCAGCAGTGACACAGGGAGGGCTGAAGCTTTCTTT. This codes for CASSDTGRAEAFF.

The J gene is TRBJ2-5, the V gene TRBV5-4, with D perhaps TRBD2 (7 bases). Germline V gene data show CDR1 as SGHNT and CDR2 as YYREEE (reference sequence). This CDR3 is 16 amino acids long. V was trimmed by 4 bases and J by 7 bases, leaving 23 bases between them. This chain's CDR3 is CASSLGTGGGRGTQYF. The CDR3 nucleotides are TGTGCCAGCAGCCTTGGGACTGGGGGGGGCCGGGGGACCCAGTACTTC.

CDR3 protein: CASSLIAGYNEQFF. CDR3 DNA: TGTGCCAGCAGCTTGATAGCGGGCTACAATGAGCAGTTCTTC. The J gene is TRBJ2-1, the V gene TRBV7-9; 7 bases agree with TRBD2. Looked up from germline, CDR1 is SEHNR and CDR2 is FQNEAQ (reference sequence). The CDR3 runs to 14 residues. The trim removed 3 bases at V and 3 bases at J, leaving 2 bases unmatched.

The V and J genes are TRBV5-1 and TRBJ2-2, with a possible D match to TRBD2 (6 bases). The CDR3 contains 17 residues. CDR1 is SGHRS, CDR2 YFSETQ, per germline. The V end was cut by 0 bases, the J end by 5 bases, with 17 bases between. The CDR3 DNA is TGCGCCAGCAGCTTGGCTTACGGGAGTGGTAGTACCGGGGAGCTGTTTTTT. Translated: CASSLAYGSGSTGELFF. Full variable domain (outside the CDR3, taken from reference TRBV5-1 and TRBJ2-2): KAGVTQTPRYLIKTRGQQVTLSCSPISGHRSVSWYQQTPGQGLQFLFEYFSETQRNKGNFPGRFSGRQFSNSRSEMNVSTLELGDSALYLCASSLAYGSGSTGELFFGEGSRLTVL.

This clone was picked up a small number of times. The genes are TRBV18 and TRBJ2-3; 10 bases line up with TRBD2. This CDR3 region has 16 residues. J lost 4 bases, V lost 2 bases, and 6 bases had no gene match. CDR1 and CDR2 (germline): KGHSH, LQKENI. CDR3 protein: CASSPSSGGGADTQYF. The CDR3 nucleotides read TGTGCCAGCTCACCATCTAGCGGGGGAGGAGCAGATACGCAGTATTTT.

J is TRBJ2-3 and V is TRBV7-6; 8 positions match TRBD2. The CDR3 is 15 amino acids. CDR1 is SGHVS and CDR2 is FNYEAQ in the germline V gene. Trimming removed 2 bases from V and 1 base from J; junction bases left unmatched: 2. The CDR3 protein is CASSLTSGRTDTQYF. DNA of the CDR3: TGTGCCAGCAGCTTAACTAGCGGACGCACAGATACGCAGTATTTT.

The V and J genes are TRBV9 and TRBJ2-3; TRBD1 aligns across 9 bases. Germline V lookup: CDR1 SGDLS, CDR2 YYNGEE. V was clipped by 3 bases and J by 1 base; unmatched bases: 3. This CDR3 has 15 amino acids. The CDR3 here is CASSARTGGTDTQYF. The DNA for the CDR3 is TGTGCCAGCAGCGCCCGGACAGGGGGCACAGATACGCAGTATTTT.

The chain is built from TRBV11-2 and TRBJ2-3; TRBD1 might be the D (5 bases). Trimming took off 1 base at V and 1 base at J, with 9 bases between the two ends. The CDR3 contains 15 residues. CDR1 and CDR2 from the germline V gene are SGHAT and FQNNGV. CDR3 loop: CASSLGTPRTDTQYF. CDR3 sequence (DNA): TGTGCCAGCAGCTTAGGGACACCCCGCACAGATACGCAGTATTTT.

The table lists this clone with a few counts. The chain recombines TRBV19 with TRBJ1-4, with D tentatively TRBD1 (6 bases). V lost 8 bases, J lost 6 bases, and 19 bases lay in between. CDR1 LNHDA and CDR2 SQIVND come from the germline V gene (reference sequence). The CDR3 consists of 15 residues. The CDR3 bases are TGTGCCAGTCAACAGTCAAGGGGGTATGATGAAAAACTGTTTTTT. This gives the protein CASQQSRGYDEKLFF.

This clone was seen a few times. The V and J genes are TRBV5-4 and TRBJ2-1; a possible D gene is TRBD2 (5 bases). V was cut by 1 base and J by 2 bases, with 13 bases left in between. Per germline, CDR1 SGHNT and CDR2 YYREEE (reference sequence). The CDR3 runs to 16 residues. CDR3 protein: CASSLNGNLAYNEQFF. The CDR3 region has the DNA TGTGCCAGCAGCTTGAACGGGAACTTGGCCTACAATGAGCAGTTCTTC.

The chain recombines TRBV28 with TRBJ1-5, with TRBD1 identical over 8 bases. Trimming took 6 bases from V and 0 from J; bases not matched to a gene: 10. This CDR3 has 17 residues. Germline lookup yields CDR1 MDHEN and CDR2 SYDVKM. In DNA form, the CDR3 reads TGTGCCAGCAGGTCGGGACAGGATTATTATAGCAATCAGCCCCAGCATTTT. It translates to CASRSGQDYYSNQPQHF. Full variable domain (outside the CDR3, taken from reference TRBV28 and TRBJ1-5): DVKVTQSSRYLVKRTGEKVFLECVQDMDHENMFWYRQDPGLGLRLIYFSYDVKMKEKGDIPEGYSVSREKKERFSLILESASTNQTSMYLCASRSGQDYYSNQPQHFGDGTRLSIL.

The chain links TRBV7-3 to TRBJ2-3, with 9 nucleotides matching TRBD1. Germline lookup yields CDR1 SGHTA and CDR2 FQGTGA. The CDR3 runs 19 residues. The ends lost 0 bases at V and 3 bases at J; junction bases unmatched: 13. CDR3 region: CASSLTGTGTSYTTDTQYF. CDR3 nucleotide sequence: TGTGCCAGCAGCTTAACCGGGACAGGGACCTCCTATACGACAGATACGCAGTATTTT.

The J gene is TRBJ1-1, the V gene TRBV5-6; D gene ambiguous. This CDR3 comprises 16 residues. Germline CDR1 is SGHDT and CDR2 is YYEEEE. V dropped 0 bases and J dropped 3 bases, with 15 bases sitting between them. The CDR3 region is CASSLGWGGYDTEAFF. The CDR3, as DNA: TGTGCCAGCAGCTTGGGGTGGGGAGGGTATGACACTGAAGCTTTCTTT.

The CDR3 bases are TGTGCCAGCAGTCCATGGGACAGGGGGGGAGAGACCCAGTACTTC. Protein product: CASSPWDRGGETQYF. The rearrangement uses TRBV2 and TRBJ2-5, with TRBD1 identical over 11 bases. CDR3 length: 15 amino acids. The J segment lost 4 bases and the V segment lost 5 bases, leaving 6 bases of the junction unmatched. CDR1 and CDR2 from the germline V gene are SNHLY and FYNNEI.

The chain joins TRBV7-9 to TRBJ2-7; the D gene is possibly TRBD2 (5 bases). Germline CDR1 SEHNR, CDR2 FQNEAQ (reference sequence). V lost 6 bases, J lost 3 bases, and 18 bases lay in between. This CDR3 has 15 residues. The CDR3 spells CASSTYRGVRYEQYV. The CDR3 coding sequence is TGTGCCAGCAGTACATATCGGGGAGTTCGCTACGAGCAGTACGTC.

This chain uses TRBV7-2 with TRBJ2-3, with TRBD2 matching 7 bases. The J segment lost 6 bases and the V segment lost 2 bases, leaving 8 bases of the junction unmatched. This CDR3 is 15 amino acids long. The V gene's germline CDR1 is SGHTA and CDR2 FQGNSA. The CDR3 protein is CASSLYSGRVDTQYF. The CDR3 DNA reads TGTGCCAGCAGCTTATATTCAGGGAGGGTGGATACGCAGTATTTT.

Of note for this clone: The junction departs from germline at one end; a sequencing error may be responsible. The rearrangement links TRBV19 to TRBJ1-3, with a tentative D call TRBD1 (5 bases). Germline loops: CDR1 LNHDA, CDR2 SQIVND (reference sequence). This CDR3 is built from 16 residues. The DNA of the CDR3 is TGTGCCAGTGGTATTGGCAGGGCAATCTCTGGAAACACCATATATTTT. Translating it yields CASGIGRAISGNTIYF.

This clone was observed once. The J gene is TRBJ1-3, the V gene TRBV4-3; D unclear. The germline V and J ends were trimmed by 4 bases and 3 bases, with 13 bases remaining between them. CDR1 is LGHNA, CDR2 YSLEER, per germline. The CDR3 spans 15 residues. CDR3 bases: TGCGCCAGCAGCCCAACGGTTGGTAGTGGAAACACCATATATTTT. Translating gives CASSPTVGSGNTIYF.